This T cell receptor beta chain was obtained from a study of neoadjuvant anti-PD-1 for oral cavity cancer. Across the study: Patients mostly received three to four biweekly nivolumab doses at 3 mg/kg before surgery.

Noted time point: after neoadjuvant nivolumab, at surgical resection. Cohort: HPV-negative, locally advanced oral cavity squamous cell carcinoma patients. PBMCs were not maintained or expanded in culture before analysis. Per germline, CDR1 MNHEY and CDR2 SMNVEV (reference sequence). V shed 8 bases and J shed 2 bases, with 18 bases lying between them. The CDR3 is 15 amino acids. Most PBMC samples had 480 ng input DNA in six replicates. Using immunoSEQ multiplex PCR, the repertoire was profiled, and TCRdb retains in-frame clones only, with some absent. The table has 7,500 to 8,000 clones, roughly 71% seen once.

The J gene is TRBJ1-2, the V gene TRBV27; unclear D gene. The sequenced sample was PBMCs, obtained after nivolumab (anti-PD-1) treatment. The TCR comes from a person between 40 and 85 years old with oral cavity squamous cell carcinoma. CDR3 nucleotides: TGTGCCAGCTCAGTCGATCCGGGAGGGAACTATGGCTACACCTTC. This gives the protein CASSVDPGGNYGYTF.